These 30 T cell receptor beta chains share one sample of origin, sequenced in a study of control samples from healthy donors and cancer patients. Measured with immunoSEQ multiplex PCR; TCRdb has only the in-frame clones, and not every one. The sample contains about 150,000 clones, about nine tenths of which appear only once. Sequencing was done on a sample of blood. Receptors originate from a man aged 30 to 45 in good health.

This clone was seen once. The chain uses TRBV27 and TRBJ2-5; no firm D call. Germline V lookup: CDR1 MNHEY, CDR2 SMNVEV (reference sequence). Trimming cost V 2 bases and J 1 base, with 14 bases left between them. The CDR3 sequence is 16 residues long. The CDR3 is CASSLRAPVGQETQYF. The CDR3 DNA is TGTGCCAGCAGTTTAAGGGCTCCCGTGGGCCAAGAGACCCAGTACTTC.

The chain carries TRBV14 and TRBJ2-2; no clear D gene. CDR1 is SGHDN and CDR2 is FVKESK in the germline V gene. CDR3 length equals 13 residues. V was trimmed by 3 bases and J by 0 bases, leaving 2 bases between them. CDR3 residues: CASSHTNTGELFF. The DNA for the CDR3 is TGTGCCAGCAGCCACACGAACACCGGGGAGCTGTTTTTT.

This clone has a handful of counts. The chain employs TRBV11-2 and TRBJ1-5; no reliable D call. The CDR3 is 14 residues long. V lost 1 base and J 2 bases, leaving 6 bases between the germline ends. Germline-derived CDR1 and CDR2 are SGHAT and FQNNGV. CDR3 bases: TGTGCCAGCAGCTTAGTACTCGGCAATCAGCCCCAGCATTTT. It translates to CASSLVLGNQPQHF.

The chain has TRBV11-1 and TRBJ1-3; no definite D call. This CDR3 is 12 amino acids long. Germline V gene sequence: CDR1 SGHAT, CDR2 FQDESV (reference sequence). The V gene lost 2 bases and the J gene lost 7 bases, with 6 bases spanning the gap. The CDR3 DNA sequence: TGTGCCAGCAGCTTAACGTCGAACACCATATATTTT. Translated: CASSLTSNTIYF.

This clone was seen a single time. The chain employs TRBV12-3 or TRBV12-4 and TRBJ2-1, with 7 nucleotides matching TRBD2. After removal of 6 bases from V and 10 bases from J, the junction contained 6 bases not matched to a gene. The CDR3 extends over 12 amino acids. DNA for the CDR3: TGTGCCAGCAGCGACCTGGGGGGGGAGCAGTTCTTC. Translated, it gives CASSDLGGEQFF.

This clone occurred once. This rearrangement joins TRBV6-6 to TRBJ2-5; 7 bases match TRBD1. Germline V gene lookup returns CDR1 MNHNY and CDR2 SVGAGI (reference sequence). The V and J ends lost 6 bases and 3 bases, in that order; junction bases with no gene match: 7. This CDR3 has 14 amino acids. As DNA, the CDR3 is TGTGCCAGCAGCATCATAGGGACAGAAGAGACCCAGTACTTC. It is translated as CASSIIGTEETQYF.

The rearrangement uses TRBV3-1 (or the pseudogene TRBV3-2) and TRBJ1-4; possible D gene TRBD1, 5 bases. The germline CDR1 and CDR2 sequences are LGHDT and YNNKEL (reference sequence). CDR3 length: 12 residues. V was shortened by 3 bases and J by 15 bases, with 14 bases between the two germline ends. CDR3 DNA: TGTGCCAGCAGCCAGGGGGACGGTTCCATGTTTTTT. Its protein product is CASSQGDGSMFF.

CDR3 DNA: TGTGCCAGCAGCTTGAGCACGAGCCCCATTAGGGGAGATACGCAGTATTTT. Its protein is CASSLSTSPIRGDTQYF. V gene TRBV5-6 combines with J gene TRBJ2-3, with D possibly TRBD1 on 5 matching bases. CDR1 is SGHDT and CDR2 is YYEEEE in the germline V gene. The CDR3 loop spans 17 amino acids. Trimming stripped 1 base from V and 5 bases from J, with 20 bases between.

The J gene is TRBJ2-7, the V gene TRBV11-3; D is possibly TRBD1 or TRBD2 (6 bases each). The CDR3 runs to 14 residues. V shed 5 bases and J shed 1 base, with 12 bases lying between them. CDR1 and CDR2 (germline): SGHNT, YENEEA. CDR3 sequence: CASSDKGGSYEQYF. The CDR3 bases are TGTGCCAGCAGCGACAAGGGGGGATCCTACGAGCAGTACTTC.

V and J are TRBV19 and TRBJ2-5; 10 positions agree with TRBD2. The V gene's germline CDR1 is LNHDA and CDR2 SQIVND (reference sequence). CDR3 length equals 16 residues. The junction had 9 bases not matched to a gene; V was cut back by 3 bases and J by 5 bases. In DNA, the CDR3 is TGTGCCAGTAGTATTTCAGCGGGGGGGCCTTGGGAGACCCAGTACTTC. This codes for CASSISAGGPWETQYF.

The CDR3: CASSLGRGSEQYF. CDR3 in DNA: TGTGCCAGTAGCCTAGGGAGAGGGTCGGAGCAGTACTTC. This rearrangement joins TRBV19 to TRBJ2-7; possible D gene TRBD2, 5 bases. V was shortened by 6 bases and J by 7 bases, with 16 bases between the two germline ends. CDR3 length: 13 residues. Germline V gene lookup returns CDR1 LNHDA and CDR2 SQIVND (reference sequence).

The chain uses TRBV25-1 and TRBJ2-7; weak D call: TRBD2 (6 bases). The CDR3 runs to 11 residues. Germline loops: CDR1 MGHDK, CDR2 SYGVNS. Trimming pared 8 bases from V and 5 bases from J, leaving 10 bases between. DNA of the CDR3: TGTGCCAGCGAGACTAGTCACGAGCAGTACTTC. Protein sequence: CASETSHEQYF.

J is TRBJ2-2 and V is TRBV12-3 or TRBV12-4; TRBD1 might be the D (6 bases). V lost 9 bases and J lost 4, with 12 bases in between. The CDR3 consists of 13 residues. DNA for the CDR3: TGTGCCAGTCGGCAGGGGCGCACCGGGGAGCTGTTTTTT. Translation gives CASRQGRTGELFF.

About this clone itself: Other DNA sequences within the sample encode an identical CDR3. The genes are TRBV19 and TRBJ2-7; TRBD1 might be the D (5 bases). The CDR3 totals 12 residues. Between the trimmed V and J ends, which lost 3 bases and 7 bases, there was a span of 10 bases. Germline values: CDR1 LNHDA, CDR2 SQIVND (reference sequence). The DNA of the CDR3 is TGTGCCAGTAGTATTTCACAGGAGGAGCAGTACTTC. Protein sequence: CASSISQEEQYF.

The table lists this clone with a count of one. The V call is TRBV6-5, the J call TRBJ2-1; D is unclear. The CDR3 has 15 amino acids. Germline-derived CDR1 and CDR2 are MNHEY and SVGAGI. Trimming took off 2 bases at V and 0 bases at J, with 8 bases between the two ends. CDR3 amino acids: CASSYVPSSYNEQFF. In DNA form, the CDR3 reads TGTGCCAGCAGTTACGTCCCCAGCTCCTACAATGAGCAGTTCTTC.

The CDR3: CASSLRLATPADTQYF. The CDR3 nucleotides read TGTGCCAGCAGCCTCAGACTAGCCACCCCCGCAGATACGCAGTATTTT. The chain joins TRBV6-2 or TRBV6-3 to TRBJ2-3; 7 bases line up with TRBD2. CDR1 and CDR2 (germline): MNHEY, SVGEGT. After removal of 6 bases from V and 4 bases from J, the junction contained 13 bases not matched to a gene. There are 16 residues in the CDR3.

The chain carries TRBV7-9 and TRBJ1-2, with 7 bases aligning to TRBD1. Germline CDR1 is SEHNR and CDR2 is FQNEAQ (reference sequence). Trimming took 1 base from V and 7 from J; bases not matched to a gene: 9. The CDR3 spans 15 residues. This CDR3 is CASSLVPGGGSGYTF. Here the CDR3 DNA reads TGTGCCAGCAGCTTAGTGCCAGGGGGTGGCTCTGGCTACACCTTC.

The CDR3 DNA reads as TGTGCCAGCAGCTCCGGACCGGGACAGGGGTACGAGCAGTACTTC. This gives the protein CASSSGPGQGYEQYF. The V and J genes are TRBV7-3 and TRBJ2-7; 10 bases match TRBD1. The CDR3 has 15 residues. V was pared by 4 bases and J by 4 bases, with 7 bases of the junction left unmatched. Germline CDR1 and CDR2: SGHTA and FQGTGA.

The V gene is TRBV18, the J gene TRBJ2-4; D is possibly TRBD1 or TRBD2 (5 bases each). The CDR3 extends over 13 amino acids. Germline CDR1 KGHSH, CDR2 LQKENI. Trimming pared 3 bases from V and 5 bases from J, leaving 8 bases between. This CDR3 is CASSPGTENIQYF. CDR3 sequence (DNA): TGTGCCAGCTCACCCGGGACCGAAAACATTCAGTACTTC.

The CDR3 sequence is CASSPGTRPSINEQYF. DNA for the CDR3: TGTGCCAGCAGCCCCGGGACTCGCCCCTCCATAAACGAGCAGTACTTC. The rearrangement joins TRBV28 to TRBJ2-7, with TRBD2 as a possible D gene (6 bases). The V end lost 6 bases, the J end lost 5 bases, and 23 bases lay between the germline ends. CDR3 size: 16 residues. Germline loops: CDR1 MDHEN, CDR2 SYDVKM.

This clone was seen a handful of times. J is TRBJ2-5 and V is TRBV11-2; 8 bases fit TRBD2. CDR1 is SGHAT and CDR2 is FQNNGV in the germline V gene. The V segment lost 4 bases and the J segment 7 bases; nucleotides outside the gene matches: 14. This CDR3 is built from 16 residues. Written as DNA, the CDR3 is TGTGCCAGCAGCTCAACCGGGACTAGGGGGGCTTGGACCCAGTACTTC. Its translation: CASSSTGTRGAWTQYF.

The V gene is TRBV27, the J gene TRBJ2-1; 7 positions agree with TRBD2. From germline, CDR1 is MNHEY and CDR2 SMNVEV (reference sequence). J was trimmed by 4 bases and V by 7 bases; bases with no gene match: 16. The CDR3 has 17 residues. CDR3 nucleotide sequence: TGTGCCAGCACTAAGACTAGCCACGTCGCTATATACAATGAGCAGTTCTTC. Translating gives CASTKTSHVAIYNEQFF.

The rearrangement joins TRBV24-1 to TRBJ2-7, with TRBD1 identical over 10 bases. The V segment lost 8 bases and the J segment 7 bases; nucleotides outside the gene matches: 7. The CDR3 extends over 13 amino acids. Germline CDR1 and CDR2: KGHDR and SFDVKD. DNA for the CDR3: TGTGCCACCATGGAGACAGGGGGCTTTGAGCAGTACTTC. It encodes CATMETGGFEQYF.

The rearrangement joins TRBV6-6 to TRBJ2-5; 7 bases are a match to TRBD1. The J segment lost 4 bases and the V segment lost 8 bases, leaving 13 bases of the junction unmatched. CDR1 and CDR2 (germline): MNHNY, SVGAGI (reference sequence). The CDR3 contains 15 residues. CDR3 region: CASHRDSPPGETQYF. The CDR3 DNA follows: TGTGCCAGCCACCGGGACAGCCCCCCGGGAGAGACCCAGTACTTC.

The chain has TRBV19 and TRBJ1-1, with 8 bases aligning to TRBD1. The CDR3 is made up of 18 amino acids. Germline CDR1 is LNHDA and CDR2 is SQIVND (reference sequence). The junction had 24 bases not matched to a gene; V was cut back by 5 bases and J by 10 bases. CDR3 region: CASSAPGGHTETLRGAFF. DNA for the CDR3: TGTGCCAGTAGTGCCCCAGGGGGCCATACCGAGACTCTAAGAGGAGCTTTCTTT. Full variable domain (outside the CDR3, taken from reference TRBV19 and TRBJ1-1): DGGITQSPKYLFRKEGQNVTLSCEQNLNHDAMYWYRQDPGQGLRLIYYSQIVNDFQKGDIAEGYSVSREKKESFPLTVTSAQKNPTAFYLCASSAPGGHTETLRGAFFGQGTRLTVV.

This clone was observed many times. The rearrangement joins TRBV6-2 or TRBV6-3 to TRBJ1-5; D not certain. The CDR3 has 13 amino acids. Germline V lookup: CDR1 MNHEY, CDR2 SVGEGT. Trimming left V 5 bases short and J 0 bases short, with 5 bases between. The CDR3 DNA follows: TGTGCCAGCAGTGTCAATAGCAATCAGCCCCAGCATTTT. This encodes CASSVNSNQPQHF.

In its sample, this clone was seen a few times. The chain joins TRBV5-1 to TRBJ2-5, with D unresolved. This CDR3 has 14 residues. With 1 base removed from V and 1 base from J, the gap between germline ends came to 8 bases. Germline CDR1 and CDR2: SGHRS and YFSETQ. CDR3 protein: CASSLSSGQETQYF. The CDR3 bases are TGCGCCAGCAGCTTGTCGTCGGGCCAAGAGACCCAGTACTTC.

CDR3 amino acids: CASSIGRLAGTETQYF. The CDR3 DNA reads TGTGCCAGTAGTATAGGCAGACTAGCGGGAACGGAGACCCAGTACTTC. J is TRBJ2-5 and V is TRBV19; 11 bases line up with TRBD2. CDR1 is LNHDA and CDR2 is SQIVND in the germline V gene (reference sequence). The J segment lost 5 bases and the V segment lost 1 base, leaving 6 bases of the junction unmatched. The CDR3 is made up of 16 amino acids.

V is TRBV18 and J is TRBJ2-5, with D perhaps TRBD1 or TRBD2 (5 bases each). The germline V and J ends were trimmed by 4 bases and 4 bases, with 16 bases remaining between them. CDR1 and CDR2 from the germline V gene are KGHSH and LQKENI. This CDR3 has 15 residues. In DNA, the CDR3 is TGTGCCAGCTCACTCCGAGGTGAGGGACGAGAGACCCAGTACTTC. Protein: CASSLRGEGRETQYF.

The chain is built from TRBV6-6 and TRBJ2-7; 7 bases line up with TRBD1. The germline V gene encodes CDR1 MNHNY and CDR2 SVGAGI (reference sequence). V lost 2 bases to trimming and J lost 2 bases; unmatched junction nucleotides: 3. The length of the CDR3 is 14 residues. The CDR3 is CASSYQTGAYEQYF. The CDR3 DNA reads TGTGCCAGCAGTTACCAAACAGGGGCCTACGAGCAGTACTTC.